The 14 T cell receptor beta chains in this list originate from one sample, sequenced in a study of cytomegalovirus exposure and HLA in healthy donors. PCR was performed using 60 Vbeta and 13 Jbeta primers. The table came from immunoSEQ multiplex PCR; TCRdb's copy has only in-frame clones and leaves some out. The sample lists roughly 180,000 clones, more than 65% occurring once. Sequences were obtained from PBMCs. All receptors derive from a girl between 5 and 17 years old in good health and CMV-seropositive.

The chain joins TRBV6-1 to TRBJ2-3; 9 bases match TRBD2. CDR1 and CDR2 from the germline V gene are MNHNS and SASEGT. The CDR3 totals 20 residues. J lost 2 bases, V lost 3 bases, and 18 bases had no gene match. For the CDR3, the DNA is TGTGCCAGCAGTGACCCCCGGTGGGGCGGGGGGGCCATCAACACAGATACGCAGTATTTT. Translated: CASSDPRWGGGAINTDTQYF.

V is TRBV6-6 and J is TRBJ1-5; TRBD1 is a possible D gene (5 bases). There are 14 residues in the CDR3. V lost 2 bases and J lost 7, with 12 bases in between. Germline V gene data show CDR1 as MNHNY and CDR2 as SVGAGI (reference sequence). DNA of the CDR3: TGTGCCAGCAGTTACGGGCAGGGTGGCCAGCCCCAGCATTTT. As protein: CASSYGQGGQPQHF.

The chain combines TRBV5-1 with TRBJ2-5; the match to TRBD1 covers 8 bases. In germline, CDR1 is SGHRS, CDR2 YFSETQ. The CDR3 length is 19 residues. The V gene end was trimmed by 4 bases and the J gene end by 4 bases; junction bases not matched to a gene: 21. CDR3 in amino acids: CASSQKPSGTGEAGETQYF. DNA for the CDR3: TGCGCCAGCAGCCAGAAGCCCTCCGGGACAGGCGAGGCAGGAGAGACCCAGTACTTC.

This clone was seen only a few times. J is TRBJ2-1 and V is TRBV7-2, with TRBD1 matching over 7 bases. The V segment lost 6 bases and the J segment 5 bases; nucleotides outside the gene matches: 10. The germline CDR1 and CDR2 sequences are SGHTA and FQGNSA. CDR3 length: 15 amino acids. Here the CDR3 DNA reads TGTGCCAGCAGAGGGGACAGCCCCCGTGACAATGAGCAGTTCTTC. Translating it yields CASRGDSPRDNEQFF.

The table lists this clone with a few counts. The sample carries other DNA sequences with the same CDR3. The chain combines TRBV4-3 with TRBJ1-1; 7 bases agree with TRBD1. This CDR3 is built from 14 residues. Unmatched junction bases numbered 5, after V lost 3 bases and J lost 4 bases. Per germline, CDR1 LGHNA and CDR2 YSLEER. CDR3 DNA: TGCGCCAGCAGCCACGACAGGGCGTCCACTGAAGCTTTCTTT. As protein: CASSHDRASTEAFF.

This clone was observed a few times. The V gene is TRBV6-6, the J gene TRBJ2-5; TRBD1 agrees at 10 bases. CDR3 length: 14 amino acids. Germline V CDR1 and CDR2: MNHNY, SVGAGI (reference sequence). Trimming took 6 bases from V and 6 from J; bases not matched to a gene: 7. The CDR3 region is CASRGTGEVKTQYF. CDR3 DNA sequence: TGTGCCAGCAGGGGGACAGGGGAGGTGAAGACCCAGTACTTC.

V is TRBV5-4 and J is TRBJ2-7, with 12 nucleotides matching TRBD2. The V and J ends lost 5 bases and 6 bases, in that order; junction bases with no gene match: 9. Germline CDR1 is SGHNT and CDR2 is YYREEE (reference sequence). The CDR3 has 15 residues. In DNA form, the CDR3 reads TGTGCCAGCAGTCCCGGGACTAGCGGGTCTCCCGAGCAGTACTTC. Translated: CASSPGTSGSPEQYF.

The rearrangement uses TRBV27 and TRBJ2-5; possibly TRBD2 for D (7 bases). CDR1 is MNHEY, CDR2 SMNVEV, per germline (reference sequence). The germline V and J ends were trimmed by 6 bases and 5 bases, with 16 bases remaining between them. The CDR3 is 14 amino acids. CDR3 loop: CASRGLGGAETQYF. The CDR3 nucleotides are TGTGCCAGCAGGGGCTTGGGGGGGGCGGAGACCCAGTACTTC.

This clone was counted a few times. The chain carries TRBV4-1 and TRBJ2-7; weak D call: TRBD1 (6 bases). The V gene's germline CDR1 is MGHRA and CDR2 YSYEKL. The ends were cut back, 1 base at V and 3 bases at J, with 22 bases in the middle. The CDR3 is 18 amino acids. The CDR3 DNA follows: TGCGCCAGCAGCCAAGTTTGGAGCACGGACAGCTTCCTCTACGAGCAGTACTTC. Encoded protein: CASSQVWSTDSFLYEQYF.

This clone was counted a few times. The rearrangement joins TRBV2 to TRBJ2-1; 14 bases are shared with TRBD2. The V and J ends lost 7 bases and 8 bases, in that order; junction bases with no gene match: 10. The CDR3 runs 16 residues. Germline V gene data show CDR1 as SNHLY and CDR2 as FYNNEI. CDR3 protein: CASTRLAGGRKDEQFF. CDR3 bases: TGTGCCAGCACCAGACTAGCGGGGGGGCGTAAGGATGAGCAGTTCTTC.

The chain combines TRBV6-4 with TRBJ2-1; TRBD2 agrees at 11 bases. V gave up 5 bases and J gave up 6 bases; unmatched junction bases: 6. The CDR3 covers 15 residues. Germline-derived CDR1 and CDR2 are MRHNA and SNTAGT. The chain's CDR3 is CASSTTSGGGNEQFF. The DNA for the CDR3 is TGTGCCAGCAGTACCACTAGCGGGGGAGGCAATGAGCAGTTCTTC.

J is TRBJ2-3 and V is TRBV19, with D possibly being TRBD1 (6 bases). Germline V gene sequence: CDR1 LNHDA, CDR2 SQIVND (reference sequence). The germline V and J ends were trimmed by 4 bases and 4 bases, with 9 bases remaining between them. The CDR3 consists of 13 residues. As DNA, the CDR3 is TGTGCCAGTAGTAGGCAGGGGCCAGATACGCAGTATTTT. This codes for CASSRQGPDTQYF.

The rearrangement uses TRBV27 and TRBJ2-1; TRBD2 matches at 8 bases. CDR3 size: 16 residues. Germline V gene lookup returns CDR1 MNHEY and CDR2 SMNVEV (reference sequence). J lost 3 bases, V lost 5 bases, and 9 bases had no gene match. CDR3 residues: CASSTIPAGVYNEQFF. The DNA for the CDR3 is TGTGCCAGCAGTACCATTCCAGCGGGGGTCTACAATGAGCAGTTCTTC.

The rearrangement joins TRBV30 to TRBJ1-4, with a weak D call TRBD1 (6 bases). The germline CDR1 and CDR2 sequences are GTSNPN and SVGIG (reference sequence). V was pared by 4 bases and J by 8 bases, with 20 bases between. The CDR3 loop spans 15 amino acids. The CDR3 protein is CAWTQKGVGEEKLFF. For the CDR3, the DNA is TGTGCCTGGACCCAAAAGGGGGTAGGAGAAGAAAAACTGTTTTTT.